This T cell receptor (beta chain) was observed in a study of T cell changes during pregnancy in multiple sclerosis. Only in-frame clones appear in the TCRdb table, and some are missing; sequencing was by immunoSEQ multiplex PCR. This table holds tens of thousands of clones, roughly 91% found once. V trimming: 0 bases; J trimming: 4 bases; junction bases outside the gene matches: 7. Germline V CDR1 and CDR2: SGHRS, YFSETQ. This CDR3 is 16 amino acids long. The TCR was taken from a female donor in good health, enrolled as a control in a pregnancy study. V is TRBV5-1 and J is TRBJ2-5, with 9 bases matching TRBD2. The source was peripheral blood, collected in the third trimester of pregnancy. As DNA, the CDR3 is TGCGCCAGCAGCTTGGTAGCGGGGGCATCGCGAGAGACCCAGTACTTC. It translates to CASSLVAGASRETQYF.